This T cell receptor (beta chain) was captured in a study of cytomegalovirus exposure and HLA in healthy donors. Germline V gene sequence: CDR1 SNHLY, CDR2 FYNNEI. Trimming cost V 5 bases and J 11 bases, with 12 bases left between them. The CDR3 has 12 residues. Study results and caveats: Presence/absence analysis assumed near-uniform sequencing depth across donors. Testing in vitro showed a few CMV-associated chains specific for CMV antigens.

Donors were nominally healthy when sampled, though unrecorded immune exposures were likely. As concerns this clone: Its antigen remains unknown.

60 Vbeta and 13 Jbeta primers were used in PCR. TCRdb keeps only in-frame clones here, not all; method: immunoSEQ multiplex PCR. This table holds some 100,000 clones, roughly 79% found once. This sequence joins TRBV2 and TRBJ1-4; D ambiguous. This sequence originates from a woman aged 40 to 55 in good health and CMV-seronegative. The sample taken for sequencing was PBMCs. Here the CDR3 reads CASSTVAGKLFF. The CDR3 nucleotides read TGTGCCAGCAGTACCGTGGCCGGGAAACTGTTTTTT.